This T cell receptor beta chain was sequenced in a study of radiation and T cells in renal cell carcinoma. Study-level information: Nephrectomy followed 15 Gy stereotactic body radiation by 4 weeks.

Sequenced by immunoSEQ multiplex PCR; TCRdb stores in-frame clones only, minus some. Seen here are some 58,000 clones, around 76% observed once, and the top ten hold roughly 7.4%. Trimming stripped 0 bases from V and 4 bases from J, with 9 bases between. The CDR3 is made up of 14 amino acids. Germline V gene data show CDR1 as PRHDT and CDR2 as FYEKMQ (reference sequence). This sample's time point: blood 2 weeks post-SBRT. The treatment here: 15 Gy SBRT to primary tumor, nephrectomy 4 weeks later. This clone was seen a handful of times. The receptor's source is a man aged 55 to 69 with renal cell carcinoma. This specimen was blood, taken from a patient whose treatment included radiotherapy and nephrectomy. The V call is TRBV13, the J call TRBJ1-2, with D perhaps matching TRBD1 (6 bases). In DNA form, the CDR3 reads TGTGCCAGCAGCTTAGGACAGGGCGGCTATGGCTACACCTTC. It encodes CASSLGQGGYGYTF.